A single sample is the source of the 16 T cell receptor beta chains below, sequenced in a study of shared clonotypes between healthy human individuals. It was CD45RO-negative cells, positively selected for CCR7, that made up naive CD8 cells, with terminally differentiated effector memory CD45RA+ cells excluded. Sequencing used immunoSEQ multiplex PCR; TCRdb keeps in-frame clones, though not all of them. The repertoire holds about 1.9 million clones, around 93% seen once, with more than 1.5% in the top ten. Source material: naive CD8+ T cells from PBMCs. The receptor source for this set is a man younger than 35 in good health. Some clones in this sample may be carry-over from other donors' samples.

J is TRBJ1-5 and V is TRBV4-1, with D possibly TRBD1 on 6 matching bases. Germline V gives CDR1 MGHRA, CDR2 YSYEKL. V gave up 0 bases and J gave up 3 bases, with 21 bases separating them. This CDR3 has 19 amino acids. Here the CDR3 DNA reads TGCGCCAGCAGCCAAGAACCCACGGCGTGGGGGGCCCCCAATCAGCCCCAGCATTTT. As protein: CASSQEPTAWGAPNQPQHF.

The V and J genes are TRBV10-1 and TRBJ2-3, with D possibly called TRBD1 or TRBD2 (5 bases each). CDR1 WNHNN and CDR2 SYGVQD come from the germline V gene (reference sequence). Trimming took off 5 bases at V and 6 bases at J, with 15 bases between the two ends. The CDR3 totals 14 residues. The CDR3 DNA follows: TGCGCCAGCAGTAACCGGGGCCTAAAGGATACGCAGTATTTT. Translation gives CASSNRGLKDTQYF.

The chain carries TRBV19 and TRBJ2-1; D not resolved. Germline CDR1 reads LNHDA; CDR2 reads SQIVND (reference sequence). The V gene lost 9 bases and the J gene lost 5 bases, with 23 bases spanning the gap. The CDR3 consists of 16 residues. The CDR3 DNA reads as TGTGCCAGCTCTGAACCGGGCCGAACGGGCGACAATGAGCAGTTCTTC. This sequence encodes CASSEPGRTGDNEQFF.

The chain has TRBV27 and TRBJ2-5; D remains ambiguous. V lost 6 bases and J 4 bases, leaving 15 bases between the germline ends. Germline V gene data show CDR1 as MNHEY and CDR2 as SMNVEV (reference sequence). CDR3 length: 14 amino acids. The CDR3 is CASSMNGAIETQYF. CDR3 in DNA: TGTGCCAGCAGCATGAACGGAGCTATAGAGACCCAGTACTTC.

The sample holds a few counts of this clone. The chain uses TRBV4-1 and TRBJ1-1, with D possibly TRBD1 on 5 matching bases. This CDR3 has 16 residues. The V gene's germline CDR1 is MGHRA and CDR2 YSYEKL. V was pared by 4 bases and J by 1 base, with 16 bases between. The CDR3 here is CASSPHGGGWNTEAFF. Written as DNA, the CDR3 is TGCGCCAGCAGCCCACACGGCGGGGGATGGAACACTGAAGCTTTCTTT.

Concerning this clone: The junction shows a germline mismatch at one end, possibly a read error. The sample contains more than one DNA sequence encoding this CDR3. V gene TRBV7-9 combines with J gene TRBJ2-7; D call uncertain. CDR1 and CDR2 from the germline V gene are SEHNR and FQNEAQ (reference sequence). CDR3 length: 16 residues. Here the CDR3 DNA reads TGTGCCAGCAGCTTCGCGGCTTCATCGAAGCCATACGAGCAGTATTTC. It translates to CASSFAASSKPYEQYF.

The table lists this clone with a few counts. Other DNA sequences within the sample encode an identical CDR3. The chain couples TRBV7-9 to TRBJ1-1; D is unresolved. The V end lost 1 base, the J end lost 1 base, and 7 bases lay between the germline ends. Germline assignment: CDR1 SEHNR and CDR2 FQNEAQ (reference sequence). The length of the CDR3 is 14 residues. This chain's CDR3 is CASSLGGENTEAFF. The CDR3 nucleotides read TGTGCCAGCAGCTTAGGAGGAGAGAACACTGAAGCTTTCTTT.

V gene TRBV9 combines with J gene TRBJ2-5; 7 bases agree with TRBD2. Germline V gene data show CDR1 as SGDLS and CDR2 as YYNGEE. Losses at the gene ends were 4 bases for V and 5 bases for J; bases not matched to a gene: 11. CDR3 length: 15 residues. The CDR3 region has the DNA TGTGCCAGCAGCCCTCAAGACGCCGGGGGGGAGACCCAGTACTTC. Protein: CASSPQDAGGETQYF.

This sequence joins TRBV5-1 and TRBJ2-3, with TRBD2 matching 7 bases. The length of the CDR3 is 15 residues. The V gene end was trimmed by 5 bases and the J gene end by 5 bases; junction bases not matched to a gene: 11. The germline V gene encodes CDR1 SGHRS and CDR2 YFSETQ. In DNA, the CDR3 is TGCGCCAGCAGGGGAGGGCCGGTGTCACAAGATACGCAGTATTTT. It codes for CASRGGPVSQDTQYF.

The CDR3: CSGKTGPKEQYF. CDR3 nucleotides: TGCAGCGGTAAGACAGGCCCTAAAGAGCAGTACTTC. The V and J genes are TRBV29-1 and TRBJ2-7, with TRBD1 as a possible D gene (6 bases). Germline CDR1 SQVTM, CDR2 ANQGSEA. Trimming took off 7 bases at V and 7 bases at J, with 17 bases between the two ends. This CDR3 is 12 amino acids long.

This chain connects TRBV28 to TRBJ1-5; D ambiguous. V was shortened by 5 bases and J by 5 bases, with 19 bases between the two germline ends. The CDR3 consists of 16 residues. Germline CDR1 and CDR2: MDHEN and SYDVKM. The CDR3 reads CASSPPSREYYQPQHF. Here the CDR3 DNA reads TGTGCCAGCAGTCCCCCGTCGCGGGAGTATTATCAGCCCCAGCATTTT.

The chain recombines TRBV7-9 with TRBJ2-5; D might be TRBD1 or TRBD2, each matching 5 bases. CDR3 length: 12 amino acids. The germline CDR1 and CDR2 sequences are SEHNR and FQNEAQ (reference sequence). V lost 10 bases, J lost 5 bases, and 14 bases lay in between. As DNA, the CDR3 is TGTGCCACGGGGCGGGCCCAGGAGACCCAGTACTTC. It translates to CATGRAQETQYF.

The rearrangement uses TRBV19 and TRBJ1-5; D is undetermined. V was clipped by 3 bases and J by 3 bases, with 6 bases between them. Looked up from germline, CDR1 is LNHDA and CDR2 is SQIVND (reference sequence). This CDR3 is 13 amino acids long. The CDR3 sequence is CASSMVFNQPQHF. CDR3 nucleotides: TGTGCCAGTAGTATGGTTTTCAATCAGCCCCAGCATTTT.

V gene TRBV11-2 combines with J gene TRBJ2-5; perhaps TRBD1 as D (6 bases). This CDR3 spans 18 amino acids. From germline, CDR1 is SGHAT and CDR2 FQNNGV. Deletions cut 3 bases from V and 0 bases from J, with 20 bases between. Here the CDR3 DNA reads TGTGCCAGCAGCTTTGGGGCCAACAGGGCTATGTACCAAGAGACCCAGTACTTC. Its translation: CASSFGANRAMYQETQYF.

The chain is built from TRBV28 and TRBJ2-5; 8 positions match TRBD2. V trimming: 8 bases; J trimming: 5 bases; junction bases outside the gene matches: 10. Looked up from germline, CDR1 is MDHEN and CDR2 is SYDVKM. CDR3 length: 14 residues. CDR3 DNA sequence: TGTGCCAGCGGGGGGGCTAGCGGGTGGGAGACCCAGTACTTC. Encoded protein: CASGGASGWETQYF. Filled out from reference TRBV28 and TRBJ2-5, the complete variable domain reads DVKVTQSSRYLVKRTGEKVFLECVQDMDHENMFWYRQDPGLGLRLIYFSYDVKMKEKGDIPEGYSVSREKKERFSLILESASTNQTSMYLCASGGASGWETQYFGPGTRLLVL.

The chain uses TRBV28 and TRBJ2-5; 7 bases agree with TRBD1. V gave up 7 bases and J gave up 5 bases; unmatched junction bases: 16. This CDR3 has 16 residues. Germline values: CDR1 MDHEN, CDR2 SYDVKM. CDR3 nucleotide sequence: TGTGCCAGCACCCTAGGGGGCAGGGCCGGGGTGGAGACCCAGTACTTC. Translation: CASTLGGRAGVETQYF.